The 21 T cell receptor beta chains presented below share a single source sample, sequenced in a study of cytomegalovirus exposure and HLA in healthy donors. Amplification used 60 Vbeta primers and 13 Jbeta primers. Produced via immunoSEQ multiplex PCR; TCRdb's table is partial and in-frame only. This sample has under 150,000 clones, with 82% found just once. The sequencing sample was made of PBMCs. Receptors were obtained from a male donor in good health and CMV-seronegative.

CDR3 loop: CASSGTVADTQYF. The CDR3 region has the DNA TGTGCCAGCAGCGGAACAGTGGCAGATACGCAGTATTTT. The V call is TRBV14, the J call TRBJ2-3, with D unresolved. CDR1 and CDR2 (germline): SGHDN, FVKESK. This CDR3 contains 13 residues. Trimming stripped 5 bases from V and 4 bases from J, with 10 bases between.

This clone was seen once. The chain recombines TRBV5-5 with TRBJ1-1; D possibly corresponds to TRBD1 (5 bases). V was shortened by 1 base and J by 6 bases, with 13 bases between the two germline ends. The CDR3 loop spans 14 amino acids. Germline assignment: CDR1 SGHKS and CDR2 YYEKEE (reference sequence). This CDR3 is CASSLRGWEPEAFF. The DNA for the CDR3 is TGTGCCAGCAGCTTGAGGGGCTGGGAACCTGAAGCTTTCTTT.

The genes are TRBV4-3 and TRBJ1-1, with no clear D. This CDR3 is built from 13 residues. Trimming removed 4 bases from V and 1 base from J, with 7 bases in between. CDR1 is LGHNA and CDR2 is YSLEER in the germline V gene. The CDR3 here is CASSLRGNTEAFF. CDR3 DNA: TGCGCCAGCAGCCTAAGAGGGAACACTGAAGCTTTCTTT.

The chain carries TRBV7-9 and TRBJ2-2; 7 positions agree with TRBD2. With 5 bases clipped from V and 1 base from J, the junction kept 13 bases outside the gene matches. CDR1 is SEHNR and CDR2 is FQNEAQ in the germline V gene (reference sequence). The CDR3 sequence is 18 residues long. CDR3 protein: CASSPAPTSAKNTGELFF. The CDR3 nucleotides are TGTGCCAGCAGCCCGGCCCCAACTAGCGCAAAGAACACCGGGGAGCTGTTTTTT.

The chain recombines TRBV29-1 with TRBJ2-7, with TRBD2 as a possible D gene (6 bases). This CDR3 comprises 12 residues. V was trimmed by 3 bases and J by 1 base, leaving 7 bases between them. The V gene's germline CDR1 is SQVTM and CDR2 ANQGSEA. Here the CDR3 DNA reads TGCAGCGTTGAGGCGGGATCCTACGAGCAGTACTTC. It encodes CSVEAGSYEQYF.

This clone was observed a single time. This sequence joins TRBV7-8 and TRBJ1-1; D call uncertain. V shed 5 bases and J shed 13 bases, with 8 bases lying between them. CDR1 and CDR2 (germline): SGHVS, FQNEAQ. The CDR3 consists of 9 residues. The CDR3: CASSPPFFF. The CDR3 nucleotides read TGTGCCAGCAGCCCCCCTTTTTTCTTT.

This rearrangement joins TRBV30 to TRBJ2-7; D might be TRBD2 (6 bases). CDR1 GTSNPN and CDR2 SVGIG come from the germline V gene (reference sequence). V was trimmed by 3 bases and J by 1 base, leaving 13 bases between them. The CDR3 is 14 residues long. CDR3 amino acids: CAWRIGSGSYEQYF. The CDR3 DNA sequence: TGTGCCTGGAGGATCGGGAGTGGGTCCTACGAGCAGTACTTC. The full variable domain, completed using reference TRBV30 and TRBJ2-7, is SQTIHQWPATLVQPVGSPLSLECTVEGTSNPNLYWYRQAAGRGLQLLFYSVGIGQISSEVPQNLSASRPQDRQFILSSKKLLLSDSGFYLCAWRIGSGSYEQYFGPGTRLTVT.

The V call is TRBV4-3, the J call TRBJ2-3; weak D call: TRBD2 (5 bases). This CDR3 has 16 residues. Germline V gene sequence: CDR1 LGHNA, CDR2 YSLEER. V shed 0 bases and J shed 2 bases, with 12 bases lying between them. CDR3 sequence reads: CASSQEAASPTDTQYF. The CDR3 DNA reads TGCGCCAGCAGCCAAGAGGCTGCTAGCCCCACAGATACGCAGTATTTT.

The chain combines TRBV4-1 with TRBJ2-1; D perhaps matches TRBD2 (6 bases). The CDR3 sequence is 18 residues long. V was clipped by 0 bases and J by 4 bases, with 19 bases between them. Germline V gene sequence: CDR1 MGHRA, CDR2 YSYEKL. CDR3 sequence (DNA): TGCGCCAGCAGCCAAGATATAGTCCGGGCGGGATCTTACAATGAGCAGTTCTTC. Protein: CASSQDIVRAGSYNEQFF.

This chain uses TRBV7-3 with TRBJ2-7; 12 bases agree with TRBD1. V lost 5 bases and J lost 5; bases outside the gene matches: 4. This CDR3 has 14 amino acids. Germline V gene sequence: CDR1 SGHTA, CDR2 FQGTGA. CDR3 in DNA: TGTGCCAGCAGCCGAGGGACAGGGGGCGACGAGCAGTACTTC. It translates to CASSRGTGGDEQYF.

V usage is TRBV7-9 and J usage is TRBJ2-2; a weak D match, TRBD2 (5 bases). The CDR3 has 12 residues. V lost 5 bases and J lost 6, with 7 bases in between. Germline V gives CDR1 SEHNR, CDR2 FQNEAQ (reference sequence). The CDR3 here is CASSPGAGELFF. The CDR3 nucleotides read TGTGCCAGCAGCCCCGGGGCCGGGGAGCTGTTTTTT.

The chain couples TRBV5-6 to TRBJ2-7, with 8 positions matching TRBD1. CDR3 size: 13 residues. Germline trimming cut 3 bases from V and 4 bases from J; bases unmatched to any gene: 3. Germline CDR1 is SGHDT and CDR2 is YYEEEE. CDR3 residues: CASSWTGRYEQYF. For the CDR3, the DNA is TGTGCCAGCAGCTGGACAGGGAGGTACGAGCAGTACTTC.

This clone appeared once. The gene calls are TRBV4-1 and TRBJ1-5; a possible D gene is TRBD1 (5 bases). Trimming left V 5 bases short and J 4 bases short, with 15 bases between. Germline assignment: CDR1 MGHRA and CDR2 YSYEKL. The CDR3 is 15 amino acids. CDR3: CASSETGGTNQPQHF. CDR3 in DNA: TGCGCCAGCAGCGAGACTGGGGGGACTAATCAGCCCCAGCATTTT.

The chain couples TRBV25-1 to TRBJ1-2, with D possibly TRBD1 on 6 matching bases. V was pared by 2 bases and J by 5 bases, with 15 bases between. Germline CDR1 is MGHDK and CDR2 is SYGVNS. The CDR3 runs to 15 residues. The CDR3 loop reads CASSERGGSVYGYTF. As DNA, the CDR3 is TGTGCCAGCAGTGAAAGGGGGGGTAGTGTATATGGCTACACCTTC.

The CDR3: CASSIGTRSSLEQYF. Here the CDR3 DNA reads TGTGCCAGTAGTATCGGGACACGGAGTTCACTCGAGCAGTACTTC. The chain uses TRBV19 and TRBJ2-7, with a weak D call TRBD1 (6 bases). From germline, CDR1 is LNHDA and CDR2 SQIVND (reference sequence). Trimming cost V 3 bases and J 6 bases, with 18 bases left between them. CDR3 size: 15 residues.

The chain joins TRBV27 to TRBJ1-3; D is undetermined. The CDR3 totals 11 residues. V was shortened by 6 bases and J by 8 bases, with 8 bases between the two germline ends. Germline V CDR1 and CDR2: MNHEY, SMNVEV (reference sequence). CDR3 region: CASSRGDTIYF. CDR3 nucleotide sequence: TGTGCCAGCAGCCGCGGGGACACCATATATTTT.

The genes are TRBV5-1 and TRBJ2-7, with D possibly being TRBD1 (6 bases). Germline values: CDR1 SGHRS, CDR2 YFSETQ. Trimming cost V 4 bases and J 7 bases, with 21 bases left between them. CDR3 length equals 15 residues. CDR3 amino acids: CASSPEGTTIWEQYF. CDR3 DNA sequence: TGCGCCAGCAGCCCGGAAGGGACAACTATCTGGGAGCAGTACTTC.

The rearrangement joins TRBV28 to TRBJ1-1; D gene ambiguous. Germline V gene sequence: CDR1 MDHEN, CDR2 SYDVKM. The CDR3 spans 14 residues. V lost 2 bases and J lost 9, with 16 bases in between. The CDR3 protein is CASSLGADRSQAFF. Here the CDR3 DNA reads TGTGCCAGCAGTTTAGGAGCAGACCGGTCTCAAGCTTTCTTT.

The V gene is TRBV6-5, the J gene TRBJ1-4; 7 nucleotides line up with TRBD1. The CDR3 spans 14 residues. Germline values: CDR1 MNHEY, CDR2 SVGAGI. Trimming removed 10 bases from V and 0 bases from J; junction bases left unmatched: 5. CDR3 loop: CATKTGATNEKLFF. In DNA, the CDR3 is TGTGCCACGAAAACAGGGGCAACTAATGAAAAACTGTTTTTT.

The chain employs TRBV29-1 and TRBJ1-2; D gene unclear. This CDR3 has 14 residues. Per the germline V gene, CDR1 is SQVTM and CDR2 is ANQGSEA. V was shortened by 7 bases and J by 1 base, with 16 bases between the two germline ends. The CDR3 here is CSAGSGNRNYGYTF. The CDR3 bases are TGCAGCGCCGGTTCCGGGAACCGTAACTATGGCTACACCTTC.

The chain carries TRBV10-1 and TRBJ2-3; TRBD2 matches 7 bases. The CDR3 covers 15 residues. Germline V lookup: CDR1 WNHNN, CDR2 SYGVQD (reference sequence). Unmatched junction bases numbered 6, after V lost 3 bases and J lost 3 bases. This CDR3 reads CASSDAGLTTDTQYF. For the CDR3, the DNA is TGCGCCAGCAGTGACGCGGGACTAACTACAGATACGCAGTATTTT.